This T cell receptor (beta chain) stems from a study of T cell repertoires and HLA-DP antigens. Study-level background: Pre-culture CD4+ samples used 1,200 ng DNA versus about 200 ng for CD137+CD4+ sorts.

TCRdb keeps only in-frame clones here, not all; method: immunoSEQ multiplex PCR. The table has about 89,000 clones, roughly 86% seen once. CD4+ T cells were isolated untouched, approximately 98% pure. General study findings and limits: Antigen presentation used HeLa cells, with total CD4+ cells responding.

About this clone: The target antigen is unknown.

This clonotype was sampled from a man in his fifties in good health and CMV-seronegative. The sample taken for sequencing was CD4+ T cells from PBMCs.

This CDR3 is CASRSDVLWNEQFF. The CDR3 DNA sequence: TGTGCCAGTAGAAGCGACGTCCTTTGGAATGAGCAGTTCTTC. V usage is TRBV19 and J usage is TRBJ2-1; D call uncertain. In germline, CDR1 is LNHDA, CDR2 SQIVND (reference sequence). V was clipped by 6 bases and J by 7 bases, with 16 bases between them. CDR3 size: 14 residues. The complete variable domain, with remaining parts taken from reference TRBV19 and TRBJ2-1, reads DGGITQSPKYLFRKEGQNVTLSCEQNLNHDAMYWYRQDPGQGLRLIYYSQIVNDFQKGDIAEGYSVSREKKESFPLTVTSAQKNPTAFYLCASRSDVLWNEQFFGPGTRLTVL.